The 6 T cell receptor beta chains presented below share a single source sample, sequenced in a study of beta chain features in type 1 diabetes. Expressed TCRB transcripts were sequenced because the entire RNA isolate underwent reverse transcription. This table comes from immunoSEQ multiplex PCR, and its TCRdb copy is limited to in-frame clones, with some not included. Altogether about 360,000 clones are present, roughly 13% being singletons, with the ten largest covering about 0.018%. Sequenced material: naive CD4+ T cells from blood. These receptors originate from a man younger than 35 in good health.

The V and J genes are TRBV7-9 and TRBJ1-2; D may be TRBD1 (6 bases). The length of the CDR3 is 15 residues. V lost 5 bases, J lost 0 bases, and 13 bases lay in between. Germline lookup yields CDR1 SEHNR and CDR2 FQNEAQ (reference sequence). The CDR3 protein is CASSNTGIPNYGYTF. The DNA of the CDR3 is TGTGCCAGCAGCAACACAGGGATTCCTAACTATGGCTACACCTTC.

CDR3 in amino acids: CASSSGGGGQETQYF. The CDR3 DNA is TGTGCCAGCAGCTCGGGGGGCGGGGGGCAAGAGACCCAGTACTTC. V is TRBV7-9 and J is TRBJ2-5; 8 nucleotides align to TRBD2. CDR3 size: 15 residues. V shed 4 bases, J shed 2 bases, and the junction held 6 bases outside the gene matches. Germline lookup yields CDR1 SEHNR and CDR2 FQNEAQ (reference sequence).

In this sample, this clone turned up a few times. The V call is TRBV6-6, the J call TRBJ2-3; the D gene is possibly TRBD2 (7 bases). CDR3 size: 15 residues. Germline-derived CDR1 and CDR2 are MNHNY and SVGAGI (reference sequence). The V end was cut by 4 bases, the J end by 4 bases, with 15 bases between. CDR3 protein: CASSSRGASADTQYF. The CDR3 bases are TGTGCCAGCAGTTCCCGGGGGGCCTCGGCAGATACGCAGTATTTT.

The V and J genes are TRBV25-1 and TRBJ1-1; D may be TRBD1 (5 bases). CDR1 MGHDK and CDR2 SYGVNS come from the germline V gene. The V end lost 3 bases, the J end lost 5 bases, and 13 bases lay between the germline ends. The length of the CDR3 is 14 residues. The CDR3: CASSDSGRATEAFF. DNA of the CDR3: TGTGCCAGCAGTGATAGCGGCAGGGCTACTGAAGCTTTCTTT.

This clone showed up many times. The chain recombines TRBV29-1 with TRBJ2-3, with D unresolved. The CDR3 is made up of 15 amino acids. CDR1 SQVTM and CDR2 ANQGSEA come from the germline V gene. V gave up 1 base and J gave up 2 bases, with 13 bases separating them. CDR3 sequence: CSVEVAGTFTDTQYF. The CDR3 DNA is TGCAGCGTTGAAGTGGCAGGAACGTTCACAGATACGCAGTATTTT.

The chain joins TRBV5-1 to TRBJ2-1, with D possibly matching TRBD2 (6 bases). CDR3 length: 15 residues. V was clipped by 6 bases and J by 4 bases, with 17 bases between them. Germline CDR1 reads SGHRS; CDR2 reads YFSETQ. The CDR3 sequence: CASNPRPRGYNEQFF. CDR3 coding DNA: TGCGCCAGCAACCCAAGGCCACGGGGGTACAATGAGCAGTTCTTC.